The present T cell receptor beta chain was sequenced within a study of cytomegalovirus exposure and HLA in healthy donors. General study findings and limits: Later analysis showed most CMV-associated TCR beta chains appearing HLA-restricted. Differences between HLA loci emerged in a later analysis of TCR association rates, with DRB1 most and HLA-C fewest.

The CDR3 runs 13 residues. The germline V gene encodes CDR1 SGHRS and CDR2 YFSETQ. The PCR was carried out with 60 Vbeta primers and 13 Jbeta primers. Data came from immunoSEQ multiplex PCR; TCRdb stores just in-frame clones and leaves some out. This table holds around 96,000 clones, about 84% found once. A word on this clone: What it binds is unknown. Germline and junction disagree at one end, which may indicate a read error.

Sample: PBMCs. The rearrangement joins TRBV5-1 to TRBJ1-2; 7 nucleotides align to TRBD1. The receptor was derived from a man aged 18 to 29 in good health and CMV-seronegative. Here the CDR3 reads CASGLGQSYGYTF. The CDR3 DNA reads TGCGCCAGCGGCTTGGGACAGTCTTATGGCTACACCTTC.